The 14 T cell receptor beta chains below were found in one sample sequenced in a study of T cell responses to AZD1222 COVID-19 vaccine. The protocol was immunoSEQ multiplex PCR, while the TCRdb copy is restricted to in-frame clones and leaves out a portion. The sample comprises some 100,000 clones, approximately 86% of which are singletons, and roughly 1.4% rests with the top ten. The source was peripheral blood, collected on day 0 of AZD1222 vaccination. The receptors derive from an adult in good health.

The chain joins TRBV7-3 to TRBJ1-4; D perhaps matches TRBD1 (5 bases). Per the germline V gene, CDR1 is SGHTA and CDR2 is FQGTGA. V dropped 7 bases and J dropped 8 bases, with 20 bases sitting between them. This CDR3 is built from 15 residues. The CDR3 region is CASKRGAPRREKLFF. The CDR3 coding sequence is TGTGCCAGCAAAAGAGGGGCCCCACGGAGGGAAAAACTGTTTTTT.

Note on this clone: A read error may account for a junction end that differs from germline. The chain couples TRBV7-7 to TRBJ1-1; 11 bases are a match to TRBD1. CDR1 is SSHAT, CDR2 FNYEAQ, per germline (reference sequence). This CDR3 region has 16 residues. The CDR3 bases are TGTGCTAGCAGCCGTATAAGGACAGGGGGCAACACTGAAGCTTTCTTT. Translation: CASSRIRTGGNTEAFF.

The chain links TRBV24-1 to TRBJ2-7; 10 nucleotides align to TRBD1. CDR3 size: 15 residues. V lost 3 bases to trimming and J lost 3 bases; unmatched junction nucleotides: 4. The germline V gene has CDR1 KGHDR and CDR2 SFDVKD. CDR3 in DNA: TGTGCCACCAGTGATGGGGGACAGGGGTTCTACGAGCAGTACTTC. Its protein product is CATSDGGQGFYEQYF.

The chain recombines TRBV28 with TRBJ1-2; unclear D gene. Germline lookup yields CDR1 MDHEN and CDR2 SYDVKM. The length of the CDR3 is 12 residues. The V and J ends lost 6 bases and 7 bases respectively, with 12 bases between them. CDR3 amino acids: CASRRTKGGYTF. The CDR3 DNA is TGTGCCAGCAGGCGCACGAAGGGTGGCTACACCTTC.

The CDR3 reads CASSFSLMLREQYF. CDR3 nucleotide sequence: TGTGCCAGCAGTTTTTCCCTGATGCTAAGGGAGCAGTACTTC. The V call is TRBV28, the J call TRBJ2-7; D is ambiguous. Looked up from germline, CDR1 is MDHEN and CDR2 is SYDVKM. The CDR3 spans 14 residues. V was cut by 3 bases and J by 7 bases, with 16 bases left in between.

The rearrangement links TRBV15 to TRBJ1-1, with D uncertain. The CDR3 sequence is 14 residues long. CDR1 and CDR2 (germline): LNHNV, YYDKDF (reference sequence). The V gene lost 5 bases and the J gene lost 3 bases, with 13 bases spanning the gap. CDR3 sequence: CATSGKSRDTEAFF. CDR3 sequence (DNA): TGTGCCACCAGCGGAAAGAGCCGGGACACTGAAGCTTTCTTT.

Regarding this clone: Within the sample, other DNA sequences also encode this same CDR3. The chain carries TRBV29-1 and TRBJ1-2; TRBD1 agrees at 9 bases. The trim removed 6 bases at V and 3 bases at J, leaving 2 bases unmatched. CDR1 is SQVTM and CDR2 is ANQGSEA in the germline V gene. CDR3 size: 12 residues. This CDR3 reads CSVRQGDYGYTF. In nucleotides, the CDR3 is TGCAGCGTCCGACAGGGGGACTATGGCTACACCTTC.

V usage is TRBV5-6 and J usage is TRBJ1-3; tentatively, D is TRBD1 (5 bases). CDR3 length equals 14 residues. V lost 0 bases and J lost 2, with 6 bases in between. Looked up from germline, CDR1 is SGHDT and CDR2 is YYEEEE. The CDR3 is CASSLGGAGNTIYF. Here the CDR3 DNA reads TGTGCCAGCAGCTTGGGAGGGGCTGGAAACACCATATATTTT.

The chain combines TRBV7-2 with TRBJ2-2; D possibly corresponds to TRBD2 (5 bases). The CDR3 spans 14 residues. The germline V gene has CDR1 SGHTA and CDR2 FQGNSA. Trimming removed 1 base at V and 6 bases at J, with 9 bases between. The CDR3 DNA reads TGTGCCAGCAGCTTAGTACGGGATTCCGGGGAGCTGTTTTTT. This translates into CASSLVRDSGELFF. Supplemented by reference TRBV7-2 and TRBJ2-2, the full variable domain reads GAGVSQSPSNKVTEKGKDVELRCDPISGHTALYWYRQSLGQGLEFLIYFQGNSAPDKSGLPSDRFSAERTGGSVSTLTIQRTQQEDSAVYLCASSLVRDSGELFFGEGSRLTVL.

CDR3 region: CAWSGSSDKGGYEQYF. CDR3 coding DNA: TGTGCCTGGAGTGGGTCCAGCGACAAAGGCGGCTACGAGCAGTACTTC. The chain has TRBV30 and TRBJ2-7; D is uncertain. The CDR3 covers 16 residues. V was clipped by 1 base and J by 3 bases, with 19 bases between them. Germline V gives CDR1 GTSNPN, CDR2 SVGIG (reference sequence). The full variable domain, its missing parts supplied by reference TRBV30 and TRBJ2-7, is SQTIHQWPATLVQPVGSPLSLECTVEGTSNPNLYWYRQAAGRGLQLLFYSVGIGQISSEVPQNLSASRPQDRQFILSSKKLLLSDSGFYLCAWSGSSDKGGYEQYFGPGTRLTVT.

The chain couples TRBV2 to TRBJ1-1, with 10 nucleotides matching TRBD1. The CDR3 totals 14 residues. Germline loops: CDR1 SNHLY, CDR2 FYNNEI. V lost 5 bases and J lost 5; bases outside the gene matches: 5. CDR3 DNA sequence: TGTGCCAGCAGTCCTGACAGGGGGCGAACTGAAGCTTTCTTT. Amino acid sequence: CASSPDRGRTEAFF.

The CDR3 here is CASSPRSHTDTQYF. CDR3 DNA: TGTGCCAGCAGCCCCCGTTCCCATACAGATACGCAGTATTTT. The rearrangement uses TRBV14 and TRBJ2-3; D remains unclear. Germline loops: CDR1 SGHDN, CDR2 FVKESK. Trimming shortened V by 4 bases and J by 3 bases, and 11 bases separated the two germline ends. The CDR3 extends over 14 amino acids.

The chain employs TRBV6-5 and TRBJ2-7; weak D call: TRBD1 (6 bases). V was pared by 7 bases and J by 5 bases, with 21 bases between. The CDR3 is 15 residues long. The germline V gene has CDR1 MNHEY and CDR2 SVGAGI. CDR3 bases: TGTGCCAGCAACCCTAGGGGGAAGGCACAAGACGAGCAGTACTTC. This codes for CASNPRGKAQDEQYF.

This sequence joins TRBV15 and TRBJ2-7; D gene ambiguous. The length of the CDR3 is 16 residues. CDR1 is LNHNV and CDR2 is YYDKDF in the germline V gene (reference sequence). V lost 3 bases and J 1 base, leaving 16 bases between the germline ends. The CDR3, as DNA: TGTGCCACCAGCAGGTCAGGTTACCCCACGTCCTACGAGCAGTACTTC. It codes for CATSRSGYPTSYEQYF.